These T cell receptor beta chains were read from a single sample in a study of CD8 T cells in Susac syndrome. TCRdb reprocessed the immunoSEQ multiplex PCR reads via MiXCR and lists one record per CDR3 protein. The sample comprises approximately 100,000 distinct CDR3 sequences, about nine tenths of which are singletons, and around 0.15% rests with the top ten. Material for sequencing was CD4+ T cells from PBMCs. The origin of the receptors is a human donor in good health. Both conserved end residues are part of each CDR3. Fields, in order: CDR3 DNA, CDR3 protein, D gene, clone size, J gene, V gene. The D gene is left open where the match is weak. Some rows have no size entry. The others give once, few or many, or a class for an expanded clone.

TGTGCCAGCTCACCACAGTCCGATACGCAGTATTTT CASSPQSDTQYF . . TRBJ2-3 TRBV18
TGTGCCAGCAGCCCAGGACAGGGAACGCGTGGCTACACCTTC CASSPGQGTRGYTF TRBD1 . TRBJ1-2 TRBV12-3/TRBV12-4
TGCAGCGTGAGTGGCAGGCTTTACCGGACTGAAGCTTTCTTT CSVSGRLYRTEAFF . . TRBJ1-1 TRBV29-1
TGTGCCAGCAGTGAGGCCCAGACCCAGTACTTC CASSEAQTQYF . . TRBJ2-5 TRBV6-1
TGCAGCGGAAAAGAGGACCAAACGAACACCGGGGAGCTGTTTTTT CSGKEDQTNTGELFF . . TRBJ2-2 TRBV29-1
TGTGCCTCATTCCAGGGAGGGCCATTCGTCAAAACTGAAGCTTTCTTT CASFQGGPFVKTEAFF . . TRBJ1-1 TRBV30
TGTGCCAGCAGCCCGGGGGACAGGGTGAACACTGAAGCTTTCTTT CASSPGDRVNTEAFF TRBD1 . TRBJ1-1 TRBV7-2
TGTGCCAGCAGCCTACAGGGGGCCAACGTCCTGACTTTC CASSLQGANVLTF . . TRBJ2-6 TRBV5-4
TGTGCCAGCACGGTCGGTGTCCTCGCCAAAAACATTCAGTACTTC CASTVGVLAKNIQYF . few TRBJ2-4 TRBV2
TGCAGTGCTAGAGCTGAGGGCCTGGAGACCCAGTACTTC CSARAEGLETQYF . . TRBJ2-5 TRBV20-1
TGTGCCAGCAGTGAATACCTTACTAGCGGGCCCGGCGGAGATACGCAGTATTTT CASSEYLTSGPGGDTQYF TRBD2 . TRBJ2-3 TRBV25-1
TGTGCCAGCAGTTTATATCAGGGTCTGAATGAGCAGTTCTTC CASSLYQGLNEQFF . . TRBJ2-1 TRBV12-3/TRBV12-4
TGTGCCAGCAGTGAATCCGGCTCCTACAATGAGCAGTTCTTC CASSESGSYNEQFF . . TRBJ2-1 TRBV6-1
TGTGCCAGCAGCCTTGGGACCGTATCTATCTACAAGGAGCAGTTCTTC CASSLGTVSIYKEQFF . . TRBJ2-1 TRBV5-8
TGTGCCAGCAGCGCGACAGAGGGTTATAGCAATCAGCCCCAGCATTTT CASSATEGYSNQPQHF . . TRBJ1-5 TRBV7-8
TGTGCCAGCTCACAGTGGGGCGGCGAGTATGGCTACACCTTC CASSQWGGEYGYTF . once TRBJ1-2 TRBV18
TGTGCCAGCAGCCCCGGGCCTACTAACACCGGGGAGCTGTTTTTT CASSPGPTNTGELFF . . TRBJ2-2 TRBV7-3
TGTGCCAGCAGTTTGCGCGGCTCTGGAAACACCATATATTTT CASSLRGSGNTIYF . few TRBJ1-3 TRBV27
TGTGCCAGCAGCCATGGACAGGGGACCTACAATGAGCAGTTCTTC CASSHGQGTYNEQFF TRBD1 . TRBJ2-1 TRBV5-4
TGTGCCAGTAGTCCGACAGACTGGGATCAGCCCCAGCATTTT CASSPTDWDQPQHF . . TRBJ1-5 TRBV19
TGTGCCAGCAAAAAGAAGGGAGGGCCACAAGAGACCCAGTACTTC CASKKKGGPQETQYF TRBD2 . TRBJ2-5 TRBV25-1
TGCGCCAGCAGCTCTGACCTCCTGGAGGGTTCACCCCTCCACTTT CASSSDLLEGSPLHF . . TRBJ1-6 TRBV5-1
TGTGCCAGCAGTTACCAGCGGGGGAGAGACTATGGCTACACCTTC CASSYQRGRDYGYTF . . TRBJ1-2 TRBV6-2/TRBV6-3
TGCAGTGCTAGAGGGGCAGGGGGAGTAAACGAGCAGTACTTC CSARGAGGVNEQYF TRBD1 . TRBJ2-7 TRBV20-1
TGTGCCAGCAGACCCCTTGGACGGACTCGAAAGGACACTGAAGCTTTCTTT CASRPLGRTRKDTEAFF . . TRBJ1-1 TRBV6-2/TRBV6-3
TGTGCCAGCAGTGATCTTGTCTGGACAGAATCCAGTCAGCCCCAGCATTTT CASSDLVWTESSQPQHF . . TRBJ1-5 TRBV2
TGTGCCAGTACGGCAGGGGGGATTACAGATACGCAGTATTTT CASTAGGITDTQYF . . TRBJ2-3 TRBV19
TGTGCCAGCAGTCCTACAGGGAAAGGCTCCTTATACGAGCAGTACTTC CASSPTGKGSLYEQYF . . TRBJ2-7 TRBV27
TGTGCCAGTAGTATTCGGGCGGGATCCTCCTACGAGCAGTACTTC CASSIRAGSSYEQYF . few TRBJ2-7 TRBV19
TGTGCCAGCAGCTTGGCCGGGATAGCGGGGGGGCAAGAGACCCAGTACTTC CASSLAGIAGGQETQYF TRBD2 . TRBJ2-5 TRBV5-6
TGCGCCAGCAGCTTTACCTGGGAGAATGAGCAGTTCTTC CASSFTWENEQFF . . TRBJ2-1 TRBV5-1
TGCGCCAGCAGCGGCTCTAGCCTCTCCTACAATGAGCAGTTCTTC CASSGSSLSYNEQFF . . TRBJ2-1 TRBV4-1
TGCAGTGCTCGTTCTCGTGAGGTGAACACTGAAGCTTTCTTT CSARSREVNTEAFF . . TRBJ1-1 TRBV20-1
TGTGCCAGCAGCCAAGGCGGCGCTACTTTCCAAGAGACCCAGTACTTC CASSQGGATFQETQYF . . TRBJ2-5 TRBV4-2
TGCAGTGCTAGTGCCGGGAGCCTCTACGAGCAGTACTTC CSASAGSLYEQYF . few TRBJ2-7 TRBV20-1
TGTGCCAGCAGCGAAGGAGGGTTCAGCTCCTACGAGCAGTACTTC CASSEGGFSSYEQYF . . TRBJ2-7 TRBV6-6
TGCGCCAGCAGCCGGACTAGCGCCGACTCCTACGAGCAGTACTTC CASSRTSADSYEQYF TRBD2 . TRBJ2-7 TRBV4-1
TGTGCCAGCAGCCACCCCGTCAACACTGAAGCTTTCTTT CASSHPVNTEAFF . . TRBJ1-1 TRBV7-2
TGTGCCAGCAGCCCATTCGGGTCCTCCTCTGGAAACACCATATATTTT CASSPFGSSSGNTIYF . . TRBJ1-3 TRBV7-9
TGTGCCAGCAGCCCTCAGGACCAGTCCATGAACACCGGGGAGCTGTTTTTT CASSPQDQSMNTGELFF . . TRBJ2-2 TRBV7-9
TGCGCCAGCAGCCAAGGCCGCGCAGGGTCCACAGATACGCAGTATTTT CASSQGRAGSTDTQYF . . TRBJ2-3 TRBV4-3
TGTGCCAGCAGCGGGCAGGGTAGGGGCAATGAGCAGTTCTTC CASSGQGRGNEQFF . . TRBJ2-1 TRBV7-9
TGCAGTGCTCCTCAGGGAGGAGGGTTCCAAGAGACCCAGTACTTC CSAPQGGGFQETQYF . . TRBJ2-5 TRBV20-1
TGTGCCAGTAGGAGGGGACAGGGGGGAGGCTACACCTTC CASRRGQGGGYTF TRBD1 . TRBJ1-2 TRBV19
TGTGCCAGCAGTTTAGACGGGGGGCTCCAAGAGACCCAGTACTTC CASSLDGGLQETQYF . few TRBJ2-5 TRBV12-3/TRBV12-4
TGTGCCAGCAGAATGGGGCGCGGAGATGGCTACACCTTC CASRMGRGDGYTF . . TRBJ1-2 TRBV25-1
TGTGCCAGCAGCTTAGGCCAAGGGTTTAACTATGGCTACACCTTC CASSLGQGFNYGYTF . . TRBJ1-2 TRBV13
TGCAGCGTTGAACGGGGTCAGCGGGGTTCCTACGAGCAGTACTTC CSVERGQRGSYEQYF TRBD2 . TRBJ2-7 TRBV29-1
TGTGCCAGCAGCCAAGATGGGTCCGGGGTCGAGCAGTTCTTC CASSQDGSGVEQFF . once TRBJ2-1 TRBV3-1
TGTGCCAGCAGCTTATACCCGGGAAGCGCCTATGGCTACACCTTC CASSLYPGSAYGYTF . . TRBJ1-2 TRBV7-9
TGTGCCAGCAGTTCCCCCGGCGGGGGGTGGTTAGATACGCAGTATTTT CASSSPGGGWLDTQYF TRBD2 . TRBJ2-3 TRBV5-4
TGTGCCAGCAGCGCTTCGGGAGGGAAGGGTGAAAAACTGTTTTTT CASSASGGKGEKLFF . . TRBJ1-4 TRBV9
TGTGCCAGAAGCTTGATTGGCGGGGAGCTGTTTTTT CARSLIGGELFF . . TRBJ2-2 TRBV5-3
TGTGCCAGCAGCCAAGTTCTTGGGAGAACCGGGGAGCTGTTTTTT CASSQVLGRTGELFF . . TRBJ2-2 TRBV14
TGTGCCACCAGTGACACGAAGGAGTTACCTCAAGAGACCCAGTACTTC CATSDTKELPQETQYF . . TRBJ2-5 TRBV24-1